Sequencing of this T cell receptor beta chain was carried out in a study of cytomegalovirus exposure and HLA in healthy donors (dated by TCRdb to the late 2010s). In the study overall: In an earlier analysis of under 750 of the donors, 250 to 350 Gb of sequence data and 117 million unique TCR beta sequences from about 179 million T cells were reported. Among about 400 genotyped donors of the cohort, an average of roughly 230,000 unique TCR beta nucleotide sequences was sequenced per donor, of which roughly 18% were non-productive. The aim of the study was to test whether cataloging public T cell receptors could identify signatures of past pathogen exposure. A later genetic analysis took genome-wide SNP genotypes for about 55% of the 666 donors and used that subset as a discovery cohort. In addition to the first cohort of roughly 670 subjects, a separate validation cohort of approximately 110 different subjects was used. The T cell repertoires of 700 or so subjects were profiled by immunosequencing and related to cytomegalovirus serostatus. An early release that covered 500 to 800 HLA-typed donors contained about 300 gigabases of sequencing data and around 85 million unique TCR sequences. Because of strong linkage in the cohort, a handful of DR-DQ haplotypes were treated as single units for association and clustering. All discovery cohort repertoires had been generated on a single sequencing platform. Rather than drawing on any new phenotypic data, the later analysis identified candidate immune exposures from TCR beta sequences and the way those sequences occurred across donors. Donor age, sex, ethnicity and CMV serostatus were compiled alongside the repertoire data. Both class I and class II loci were covered by HLA typing, at four-digit resolution. To predict cytomegalovirus infection status, the study brought together high-throughput TCR immunosequencing, statistical association of individual TCRs with disease status, and machine learning. Typing coverage differed by locus: A, B, C, DRB1 and DQB1 were typed in about 629-640 donors, DQA1 in roughly 510, DPA1 in 600 to 610, and DPB1 in 400 to 490. In an earlier analysis of 587 of the donors, high-throughput TCR beta sequencing was used to judge whether each TCR beta V gene segment behaved as functional or pseudogenic. Among the roughly 400 genotyped donors, approximately 81% belonged to the genetic ancestry cluster associated with self-reported Caucasian donors. In a later analysis, previously published TCR beta repertoires from 670 or so donors were re-analyzed and high-resolution HLA genotyping was added so that TCR occurrence patterns could be studied. What the authors observed across the whole study: In an earlier analysis of around 600 of the donors, most TCR beta V segments appeared in productive rearrangements about 90% or about 30% of the time, broadly matching IMGT annotations. Correlated functional status among segregating V segments might be attributable to linkage disequilibrium, but an unknown experimental factor could not be ruled out. When HLA alleles, especially DR and DQ, strongly co-occurred, TCR associations were difficult to assign to individual alleles. In a later analysis, about 16,000 TCR beta sequences were associated with specific HLA alleles at a false discovery rate of 0.05. Presence/absence analyses assumed roughly uniform sequencing depth across donors, an assumption that may not hold. It was suggested by the authors that the approach could potentially be generalized to other disease states and immunological phenotypes. This cohort had only TCR beta chains sequenced, and the lack of alpha or paired-chain data limited which features could be detected. A further reported finding was that TCR beta sequences accurately predicted the HLA-A and HLA-B alleles for most subjects in the first cohort. A later analysis found that HLA-associated TCR beta chains were more clonally expanded and had lower generation probabilities than equally common non-associated chains. Three of the identified cytomegalovirus-associated TCR beta chains were confirmed in vitro to be specific for cytomegalovirus antigens. An association between a missense DCLRE1C variant and V-gene and J-gene trimming of TCR beta chains was found in a later genetic analysis and replicated in an independent cohort. The classifier was reported to diagnose cytomegalovirus status with high specificity and sensitivity in both the original cohort and the validation cohort. Most TCR sequences were seen in very few donors, while some public TCRs were found in many individuals. According to a later genetic analysis, donors in an Asian-associated ancestry cluster had fewer N-insertions in productive TCRs than the approximately 630-donor mean. The earlier analysis of 587 of the donors excluded about 16 rarely observed V segments, including chromosome 9 orphons, because counts were too low. Because some donors lacked HLA typing at each locus, the association tests relied only on the typed subset. The sequencing pipeline was judged likely to have produced a cluster of highly shared sequence variants as a technical artifact. Some IMGT-functional V segments, including TRBV6-2 and TRBV6-3, could not be told apart with the 87-base-pair reads, so those segments were excluded. A total of about 180 TCR beta chains were listed by the study as associated with cytomegalovirus. A later analysis reported that several top co-occurrence clusters appeared linked to parvovirus B19, influenza, CMV and Epstein-Barr virus. Immune exposure information for the cohort was limited to CMV serostatus. Most CMV-associated TCR beta chains appeared to be HLA-restricted in a later analysis, and the HLA associations seemed to be driven largely by CMV exposure. According to a later analysis, TCR association rates differed among HLA loci, with DRB1 alleles showing the most associated TCRs and HLA-C alleles showing the fewest.

In total, more than 500 healthy bone marrow donors made up the cohort. All cohort members were sampled while nominally healthy, although unrecorded immune exposures were likely present. The donor was CMV seropositive and belonged to the group of a few hundred seropositive cohort members. Each donor provided a peripheral blood sample, and peripheral blood mononuclear cells were used for TCR beta sequencing. Genomic DNA extraction from the blood cell samples was performed with the Qiagen DNeasy Blood Extraction Kit. The receptor library was made with the immunoSEQ multiplex PCR assay. For the multiplex PCR, a mixture combining 60 forward primers for TCR Vbeta segments and 13 reverse primers for TCR Jbeta segments was used. The CDR3 region of rearranged TCR beta genes was amplified from genomic DNA with a multiplex PCR assay. Amplified TCR beta libraries were sequenced as 87-base-pair reads on the Illumina HiSeq System. In the source study's methods: A later analysis counted approximately 76 million unique TCR beta chains across the approximately 700 repertoires, and around 12 million of these chains were shared by at least two donors. Raw reads were error-corrected and collapsed into unique sequences with a nearest-neighbor algorithm that merged closely related sequences to remove PCR and sequencing errors. CDR3 sequences were aligned to IMGT reference sequences to assign V, D and J gene segments. Each retained sequence needed at least a six-nucleotide match to both a V gene segment and a J gene segment. Rearrangements were classified as productive when the CDR3 lacked stop codons and remained in frame with V and J, and all other rearrangements were classified as non-productive. Following IMGT convention, CDR3 was defined as the stretch from the second conserved V-encoded cysteine up to the conserved J-encoded phenylalanine. The earlier analysis of about 610 of the donors excluded any sequence lacking an unambiguous match to a single V gene segment. An earlier analysis of fewer than 650 of the donors classified V segments as functional when productive rearrangements were above 56.7% and as segregating when the standard deviation between donors was above 5%. A statistical classification framework was built to diagnose cytomegalovirus status from the catalog of TCR beta chain sequences. V and J gene assignment, in a later analysis, came from comparing TCR nucleotide sequences with IMGT/GENE-DB human TR gene sequences. Using the TCRdist pipeline, a later analysis assigned CDR3 sequences along with most-parsimonious VDJ recombination scenarios. A later analysis defined each TCR beta chain by its CDR3 amino acid sequence plus V-gene family, and excluded reads lacking a unique V-gene family. As a way to deal with suspected cross-contamination and a sequencing artifact, a later analysis dropped nearly 600 nucleotide sequences that were highly shared and had low generation probability. A later analysis calculated a clonal expansion index for each public chain from normalized within-repertoire ranks of inferred template counts. A later analysis computed generation probabilities with a VDJ recombination model fitted to out-of-frame rearrangements, and checked the results against IGoR. Hypergeometric tests were used in a later analysis to score TCR-TCR, TCR-HLA and TCR-CMV co-occurrence, with a repertoire-size bias correction applied to the TCR pairs. To estimate false discovery rates, a later analysis permuted the HLA or CMV assignments 20 times. A later analysis grouped co-occurring TCRs with DBSCAN, adding TCRdist sequence similarity when clustering within HLA-allele-positive subsets. Repertoires with fewer than 30,000 or more than 120,000 public chains, plus five repertoires with anomalous nucleotide sharing, were excluded from co-occurrence clustering. TCRdb holds this immuneACCESS table with in-frame rearrangements only. Some clones are missing; in checked studies, unresolved V genes explain under half, and the rest has no known cause. For V, J and clone size, that table is used; D and trimming come from the DNA. This sample lists some 110,000 clones; over 60% were detected once. Just under 3% of the sample goes to the ten largest clones.

Comments on this clone: Its antigen is still unknown. No base quality values were provided; no much bigger clone lies one nucleotide off.

CDR1 and CDR2 are read off the germline V gene as SGHTA and FQGTGA. The CDR3 runs 14 amino acids, cysteine and phenylalanine included. CDR3 DNA only is kept here, 42 bases in frame from base 1. Compared with germline, V lacks 4 bases and J lacks 3 bases; bases without a gene match: 1. The specimen sequenced was PBMCs. This sequence originates from a woman under 30 in good health and CMV-seropositive. Recombination connected TRBV7-3 to TRBJ2-3; 10 middle bases align to TRBD2. For the CDR3, the sequence is CASSSTSGTDTQYF. The nucleotide sequence reads TGTGCCAGCAGCTCGACTAGCGGGACAGATACGCAGTATTTT.